The 24 T cell receptor beta chains reported below all come from one sample, sequenced in a study of T cell responses to AZD1222 COVID-19 vaccine (dated by TCRdb to the early 2020s). Library preparation used the immunoSEQ multiplex PCR assay. TCRdb took this table from immuneACCESS and kept in-frame rearrangements with V and J called. Such tables lack part of the clones; where checked against another copy, unresolved V genes explain under half of the gap, and the rest is unexplained. In all, the sample holds 130,000 or so clones, and roughly 93% of those were seen once. The top ten hold 0.85% to 0.95% of the sample. The time point tag for this specimen amounts to: baseline before first vaccination. The treatment or condition label, as the study defines it: meningococcal conjugate vaccine given as trial control. This specimen consisted of peripheral blood, obtained on day 0 of MenACWY control vaccination. The receptors were sampled from an adult in good health.

The rearrangement uses TRBV30 and TRBJ2-6; unclear D gene. The CDR3 runs 13 residues. The germline V gene encodes CDR1 GTSNPN and CDR2 SVGIG (reference sequence). The germline V and J ends were trimmed by 4 bases and 0 bases, with 4 bases remaining between them. CDR3 sequence: CAWKVSGANVLTF. CDR3 nucleotide sequence: TGTGCCTGGAAGGTCTCTGGGGCCAACGTCCTGACTTTC.

The V call is TRBV28, the J call TRBJ2-5; D is unresolved. The length of the CDR3 is 14 residues. The V and J ends lost 5 bases and 4 bases respectively, with 14 bases between them. In germline, CDR1 is MDHEN, CDR2 SYDVKM. The DNA of the CDR3 is TGTGCCAGCAGTCGACGAGGTCGAGGAGAGACCCAGTACTTC. As protein: CASSRRGRGETQYF.

The chain joins TRBV15 to TRBJ1-4; D uncertain. Between the trimmed V and J ends, which lost 0 bases and 3 bases, there was a span of 8 bases. CDR3 size: 15 residues. Germline V lookup: CDR1 LNHNV, CDR2 YYDKDF (reference sequence). The CDR3 is CATSRDSAPNEKLFF. DNA of the CDR3: TGTGCCACCAGCAGAGATAGCGCACCTAATGAAAAACTGTTTTTT. The full variable domain, rest sourced from reference TRBV15 and TRBJ1-4, is DAMVIQNPRYQVTQFGKPVTLSCSQTLNHNVMYWYQQKSSQAPKLLFHYYDKDFNNEADTPDNFQSRRPNTSFCFLDIRSPGLGDTAMYLCATSRDSAPNEKLFFGSGTQLSVL.

The chain has TRBV24-1 and TRBJ1-2; no clear D. Germline CDR1 reads KGHDR; CDR2 reads SFDVKD. Deletions cut 3 bases from V and 3 bases from J, with 10 bases between. CDR3 length: 14 residues. The CDR3 loop reads CATSDTTDDYGYTF. In nucleotides, the CDR3 is TGTGCCACCAGTGATACAACTGACGACTATGGCTACACCTTC.

V is TRBV6-5 and J is TRBJ1-2; the match to TRBD1 covers 9 bases. J gave up 2 bases and V 2 bases, and 6 bases lay outside the gene matches. Germline values: CDR1 MNHEY, CDR2 SVGAGI. The CDR3 has 16 residues. The CDR3 nucleotides are TGTGCCAGCAGTTACGGGACAGGGACGATAAACTATGGCTACACCTTC. Its translation: CASSYGTGTINYGYTF.

The gene calls are TRBV24-1 and TRBJ2-2; D is ambiguous. CDR3 length equals 11 residues. V lost 5 bases and J 4 bases, leaving 1 base between the germline ends. Germline values: CDR1 KGHDR, CDR2 SFDVKD. The CDR3 region has the DNA TGTGCCACCAGTGCCACCGGGGAGCTGTTTTTT. This codes for CATSATGELFF.

The rearrangement links TRBV7-2 to TRBJ2-2; D is possibly TRBD1 (6 bases). Trimming removed 0 bases at V and 4 bases at J, with 21 bases between. This CDR3 has 19 residues. CDR1 is SGHTA and CDR2 is FQGNSA in the germline V gene. The CDR3 DNA follows: TGTGCCAGCAGCTTAGCCCTCAAAAGGGGGACATATCCCACCGGGGAGCTGTTTTTT. This gives the protein CASSLALKRGTYPTGELFF.

The chain has TRBV28 and TRBJ2-1, with D tentatively TRBD2 (6 bases). The CDR3 covers 14 residues. The germline V gene has CDR1 MDHEN and CDR2 SYDVKM. V was pared by 6 bases and J by 10 bases, with 19 bases between. The CDR3 here is CASRNFGTLREQFF. CDR3 DNA sequence: TGTGCCAGCAGGAATTTCGGGACTTTGAGAGAGCAGTTCTTC.

V and J are TRBV28 and TRBJ2-7; a weak D match, TRBD1 (6 bases). Trimming took 6 bases from V and 7 from J, leaving 19 bases between them. CDR3 length: 14 amino acids. Germline CDR1 reads MDHEN; CDR2 reads SYDVKM. CDR3 residues: CASRGAGAGGEQYF. The CDR3 coding sequence is TGTGCCAGCAGGGGTGCAGGGGCCGGCGGGGAGCAGTACTTC.

V and J are TRBV5-4 and TRBJ1-2; D is undetermined. The CDR3 sequence is 13 residues long. V was cut by 4 bases and J by 2 bases, with 9 bases left in between. Germline V lookup: CDR1 SGHNT, CDR2 YYREEE (reference sequence). The CDR3 protein is CASSDDINYGYTF. The DNA for the CDR3 is TGTGCCAGCAGCGATGACATCAACTATGGCTACACCTTC.

The J gene is TRBJ1-5, the V gene TRBV6-1; D not resolved. Germline CDR1 MNHNS, CDR2 SASEGT. V lost 1 base and J 5 bases, leaving 15 bases between the germline ends. This CDR3 region has 16 residues. CDR3 in DNA: TGTGCCAGCAGTGAAGTTTGGGCGGCGGATTATCAGCCCCAGCATTTT. Encoded protein: CASSEVWAADYQPQHF.

This clone was seen a single time. The chain carries TRBV5-4 and TRBJ1-2, with D possibly matching TRBD1 (5 bases). There are 15 residues in the CDR3. Looked up from germline, CDR1 is SGHNT and CDR2 is YYREEE (reference sequence). V lost 3 bases and J lost 0, with 12 bases in between. The DNA of the CDR3 is TGTGCCAGCAGCTCCACAGGTTACCCTAACTATGGCTACACCTTC. Its protein is CASSSTGYPNYGYTF.

V and J are TRBV2 and TRBJ1-1; TRBD1 matches at 7 bases. With V trimmed by 5 bases and J by 3 bases, 3 bases remained unmatched. Germline loops: CDR1 SNHLY, CDR2 FYNNEI. There are 13 residues in the CDR3. CDR3 DNA: TGTGCCAGCAGTTCTACAGGGGACACTGAAGCTTTCTTT. As protein: CASSSTGDTEAFF.

This chain uses TRBV4-1 with TRBJ2-1; 9 positions agree with TRBD2. The ends lost 0 bases at V and 4 bases at J; junction bases unmatched: 7. CDR1 MGHRA and CDR2 YSYEKL come from the germline V gene. The CDR3 has 17 amino acids. The CDR3 region is CASSQDFRREGYNEQFF. Here the CDR3 DNA reads TGCGCCAGCAGCCAAGATTTTAGGCGGGAGGGATACAATGAGCAGTTCTTC.

This chain joins TRBV10-3 and TRBJ1-2, with 7 nucleotides matching TRBD1. Germline CDR1 reads ENHRY; CDR2 reads SYGVKD. V dropped 5 bases and J dropped 5; count of bases not matched to a gene: 11. The CDR3 sequence is 15 residues long. The CDR3 region has the DNA TGTGCCATCAGTCTTGGACAGGCGCGGGGGTATGGCTACACCTTC. This codes for CAISLGQARGYGYTF.

J is TRBJ2-3 and V is TRBV2; no clear D gene. CDR3 length equals 13 residues. V was trimmed by 8 bases and J by 0 bases, leaving 9 bases between them. Germline V gives CDR1 SNHLY, CDR2 FYNNEI. DNA of the CDR3: TGTGCCAGCGGTGGGTATAGCACAGATACGCAGTATTTT. This encodes CASGGYSTDTQYF.

V gene TRBV13 combines with J gene TRBJ1-3, with D perhaps matching TRBD1 (5 bases). The CDR3 covers 14 residues. V was cut by 0 bases and J by 3 bases, with 6 bases left in between. CDR1 is PRHDT and CDR2 is FYEKMQ in the germline V gene (reference sequence). Here the CDR3 reads CASSLGDIGNTIYF. The CDR3 bases are TGTGCCAGCAGCTTAGGGGACATTGGAAACACCATATATTTT.

This sequence joins TRBV5-1 and TRBJ2-7, with D maybe TRBD1 (6 bases). Germline values: CDR1 SGHRS, CDR2 YFSETQ. The CDR3 loop spans 14 amino acids. The V and J ends lost 7 bases and 6 bases respectively, with 20 bases between them. CDR3 residues: CASGRNGQNTEQYF. CDR3 nucleotide sequence: TGCGCCAGCGGACGGAACGGACAGAATACCGAGCAGTACTTC.

The V gene is TRBV30, the J gene TRBJ1-1, with 9 bases lining up with TRBD1. V was pared by 2 bases and J by 3 bases, with 4 bases of the junction left unmatched. Germline CDR1 reads GTSNPN; CDR2 reads SVGIG (reference sequence). This CDR3 is built from 14 residues. CDR3 bases: TGTGCCTGGAGTTTGAGGACAGGGGACACTGAAGCTTTCTTT. This gives the protein CAWSLRTGDTEAFF.

The chain employs TRBV6-1 and TRBJ1-5; no definite D call. Looked up from germline, CDR1 is MNHNS and CDR2 is SASEGT. CDR3 length equals 16 residues. The V end was cut by 3 bases, the J end by 2 bases, with 14 bases between. Here the CDR3 reads CASSEDSSGGNQPQHF. CDR3 in DNA: TGTGCCAGCAGTGAGGACTCTTCCGGGGGCAATCAGCCCCAGCATTTT.

This clone was seen only once. The J gene is TRBJ1-5, the V gene TRBV6-4; TRBD1 is a possible D gene (6 bases). There are 16 residues in the CDR3. Germline V gene lookup returns CDR1 MRHNA and CDR2 SNTAGT. The germline V and J ends were trimmed by 0 bases and 14 bases, with 23 bases remaining between them. The CDR3 DNA reads TGTGCCAGCAGTGACTCCAAGGACAGAAACGCAATCTGGGAGCATTTT. It codes for CASSDSKDRNAIWEHF.

The J gene is TRBJ2-7, the V gene TRBV9; a possible D gene is TRBD2 (5 bases). CDR1 and CDR2 (germline): SGDLS, YYNGEE. The ends were cut back, 4 bases at V and 0 bases at J, with 14 bases in the middle. The CDR3 is 15 amino acids. The CDR3 sequence: CASSPMAGSSYEQYF. DNA of the CDR3: TGTGCCAGCAGCCCTATGGCGGGCAGCTCCTACGAGCAGTACTTC.

The chain links TRBV19 to TRBJ1-5, with 10 bases that match TRBD1. Trimming cost V 6 bases and J 7 bases; bases outside gene matches: 6. CDR1 LNHDA and CDR2 SQIVND come from the germline V gene (reference sequence). This CDR3 region has 14 residues. This chain's CDR3 is CASSPTGGGQPQHF. DNA for the CDR3: TGTGCCAGTAGCCCGACAGGGGGCGGCCAGCCCCAGCATTTT.

V is TRBV6-1 and J is TRBJ1-5; tentative D call: TRBD1 (6 bases). The CDR3 is 16 amino acids. Germline V CDR1 and CDR2: MNHNS, SASEGT. V lost 3 bases to trimming and J lost 6 bases, with 18 bases between them. As DNA, the CDR3 is TGTGCCAGCAGTGATCCCCCGACAGGCCCAAGTCAGCCCCAGCATTTT. It codes for CASSDPPTGPSQPQHF.